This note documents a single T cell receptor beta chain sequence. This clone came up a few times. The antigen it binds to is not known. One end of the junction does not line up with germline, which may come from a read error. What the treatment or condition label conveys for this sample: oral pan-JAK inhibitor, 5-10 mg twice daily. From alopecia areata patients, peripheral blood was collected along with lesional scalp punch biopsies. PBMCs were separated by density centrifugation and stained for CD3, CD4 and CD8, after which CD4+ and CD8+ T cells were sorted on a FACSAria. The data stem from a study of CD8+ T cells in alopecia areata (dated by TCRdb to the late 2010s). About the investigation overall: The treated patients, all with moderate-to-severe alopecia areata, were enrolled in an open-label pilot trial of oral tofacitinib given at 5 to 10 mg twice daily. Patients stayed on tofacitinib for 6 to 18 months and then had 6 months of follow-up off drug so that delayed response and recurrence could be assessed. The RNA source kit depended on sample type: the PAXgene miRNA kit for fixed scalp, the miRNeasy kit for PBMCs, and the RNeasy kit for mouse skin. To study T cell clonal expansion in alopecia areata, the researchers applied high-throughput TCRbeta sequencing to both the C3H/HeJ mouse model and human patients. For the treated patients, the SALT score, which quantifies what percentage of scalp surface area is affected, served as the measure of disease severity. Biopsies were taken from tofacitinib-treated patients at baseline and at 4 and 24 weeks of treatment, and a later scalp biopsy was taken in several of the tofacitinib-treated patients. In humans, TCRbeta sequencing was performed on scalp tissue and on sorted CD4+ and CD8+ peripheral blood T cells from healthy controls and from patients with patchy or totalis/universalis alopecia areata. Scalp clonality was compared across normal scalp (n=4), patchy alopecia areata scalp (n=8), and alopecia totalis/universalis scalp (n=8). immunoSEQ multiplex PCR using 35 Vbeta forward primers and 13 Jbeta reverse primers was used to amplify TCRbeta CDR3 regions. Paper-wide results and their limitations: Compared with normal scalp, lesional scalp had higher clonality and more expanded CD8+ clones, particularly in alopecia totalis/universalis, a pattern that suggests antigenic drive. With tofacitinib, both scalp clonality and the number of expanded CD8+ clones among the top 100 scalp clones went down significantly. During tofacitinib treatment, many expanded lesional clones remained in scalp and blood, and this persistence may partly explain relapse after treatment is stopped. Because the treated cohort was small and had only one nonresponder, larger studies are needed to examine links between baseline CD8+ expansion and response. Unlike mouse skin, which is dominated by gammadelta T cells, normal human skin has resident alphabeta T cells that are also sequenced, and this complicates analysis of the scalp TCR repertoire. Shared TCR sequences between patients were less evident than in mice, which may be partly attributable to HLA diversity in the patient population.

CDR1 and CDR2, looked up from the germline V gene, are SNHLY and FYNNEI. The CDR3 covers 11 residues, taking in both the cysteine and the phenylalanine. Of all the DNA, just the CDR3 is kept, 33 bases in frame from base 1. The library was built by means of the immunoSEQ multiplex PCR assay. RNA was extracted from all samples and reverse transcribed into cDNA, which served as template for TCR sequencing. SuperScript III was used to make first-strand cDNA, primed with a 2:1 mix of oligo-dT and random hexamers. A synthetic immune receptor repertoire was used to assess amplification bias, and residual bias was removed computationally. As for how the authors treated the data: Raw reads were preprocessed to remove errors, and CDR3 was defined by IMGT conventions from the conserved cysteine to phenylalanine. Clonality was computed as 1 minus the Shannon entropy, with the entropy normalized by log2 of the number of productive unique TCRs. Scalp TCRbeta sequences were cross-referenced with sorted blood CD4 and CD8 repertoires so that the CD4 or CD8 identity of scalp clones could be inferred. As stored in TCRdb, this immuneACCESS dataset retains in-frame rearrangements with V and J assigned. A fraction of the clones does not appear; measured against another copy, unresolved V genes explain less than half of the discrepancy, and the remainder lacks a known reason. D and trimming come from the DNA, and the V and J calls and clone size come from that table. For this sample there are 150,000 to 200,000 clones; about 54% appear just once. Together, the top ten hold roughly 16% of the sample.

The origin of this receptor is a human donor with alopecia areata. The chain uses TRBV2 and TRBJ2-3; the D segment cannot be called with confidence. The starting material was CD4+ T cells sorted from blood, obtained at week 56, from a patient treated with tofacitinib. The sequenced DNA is TGTGCCAGCAGAGAAGCAGATACGCAGTATTTT. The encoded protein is CASREADTQYF.